A selection of T cell receptor beta chains follows, all from one sample in a study of T cell responses to AZD1222 COVID-19 vaccine. Measured with immunoSEQ multiplex PCR; TCRdb has only the in-frame clones, and not every one. The sample includes some 170,000 clones, about 89% of them seen just once. Material: peripheral blood, obtained on day 0 of AZD1222 vaccination. Every receptor here comes from an adult in good health. The CDR3 runs from the conserved cysteine through the conserved F or W. A D gene is named only where the DNA matches it firmly. Expanded clones are given a class, and other clones once, few, many or no size at all.

>NA|once|TRBJ1-2|TRBV4-2
CASSQTRGAYGYTF
TGTGCCAGCAGCCAAACGCGGGGGGCCTATGGCTACACCTTC
>TRBD2|NA|TRBJ2-2|TRBV4-2
CASSQENGGGGELFF
TGTGCCAGCAGCCAGGAGAACGGGGGGGGCGGGGAGCTGTTTTTT
>NA|NA|TRBJ1-1|TRBV9
CASSVAYVPDTESNTEAFF
TGTGCCAGCAGCGTAGCGTATGTCCCGGACACCGAGTCGAACACTGAAGCTTTCTTT
>TRBD1|NA|TRBJ1-5|TRBV19
CASMALEGAGGGQPQHF
TGTGCCAGTATGGCCCTCGAGGGGGCTGGTGGCGGGCAGCCCCAGCATTTT
>NA|once|TRBJ1-4|TRBV18
CASSPGLQEKLFF
TGTGCCAGCTCCCCGGGACTTCAGGAAAAACTGTTTTTT
>TRBD2|NA|TRBJ2-3|TRBV27
CASNPRGLPGGADTQYF
TGTGCCAGCAACCCCAGAGGCCTACCGGGAGGAGCAGATACGCAGTATTTT
>TRBD1|NA|TRBJ2-3|TRBV28
CASREQGAGADTQYF
TGTGCCAGCAGGGAACAGGGGGCTGGAGCAGATACGCAGTATTTT
>NA|NA|TRBJ2-1|TRBV6-5
CASRPFGNEQFF
TGTGCCAGCAGACCTTTCGGGAATGAGCAGTTCTTC
>NA|NA|TRBJ1-3|TRBV27
CASSSTSSGNTIYF
TGTGCCAGCAGTTCGACATCGTCTGGAAACACCATATATTTT
>NA|NA|TRBJ1-5|TRBV28
CASSSSGTGNSNQPQHF
TGTGCCAGCAGCTCTAGCGGAACGGGTAATAGCAATCAGCCCCAGCATTTT
>TRBD1|NA|TRBJ1-5|TRBV6-1
CASSDRGLQPQHF
TGTGCCAGCAGTGACAGGGGGCTTCAGCCCCAGCATTTT